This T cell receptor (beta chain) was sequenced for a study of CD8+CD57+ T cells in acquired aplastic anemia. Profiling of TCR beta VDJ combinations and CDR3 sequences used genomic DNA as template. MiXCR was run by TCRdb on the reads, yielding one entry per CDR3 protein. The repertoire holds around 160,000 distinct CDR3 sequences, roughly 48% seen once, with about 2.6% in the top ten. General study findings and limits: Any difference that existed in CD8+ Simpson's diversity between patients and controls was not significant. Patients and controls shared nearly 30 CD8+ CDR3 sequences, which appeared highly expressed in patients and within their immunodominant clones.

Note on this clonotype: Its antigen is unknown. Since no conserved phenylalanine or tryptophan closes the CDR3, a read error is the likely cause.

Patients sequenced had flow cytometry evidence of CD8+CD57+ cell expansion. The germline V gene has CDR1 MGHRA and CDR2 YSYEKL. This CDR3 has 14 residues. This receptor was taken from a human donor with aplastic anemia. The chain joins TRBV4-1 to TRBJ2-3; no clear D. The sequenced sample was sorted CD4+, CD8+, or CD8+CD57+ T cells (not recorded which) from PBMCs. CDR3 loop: CASSQAPRTDTQYS. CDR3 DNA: TGTGCCAGCAGCCAGGCCCCAAGAACGGATACGCAGTATTCT.